A single sample is the source of the 4 T cell receptor beta chains below, sequenced in a study of T-cell reconstitution after alpha-beta-depleted transplantation in children. Unique molecular identifiers were incorporated during preparation of the TCRbeta library. MiXCR, applied by TCRdb to the PCR reads, yields one record per CDR3 protein. The data contain 580,000 or so distinct CDR3 sequences, 23% of them singletons. The source was PBMCs, mostly from graft donor cells, collected 360 days after TCRalphabeta/CD19-depleted stem cell transplant. The receptors here all came from a boy under two years old who had a stem cell transplant for acute myeloid leukemia, so the T cells may come from the graft donor.

The chain combines TRBV7-3 with TRBJ2-3; 7 bases agree with TRBD2. Germline values: CDR1 SGHTA, CDR2 FQGTGA. The CDR3 length is 15 residues. The J segment lost 4 bases and the V segment lost 5 bases, leaving 9 bases of the junction unmatched. CDR3 nucleotides: TGTGCCAGCAGCCGGGCCTTGGGGGGGTCAGATACGCAGTATTTT. This gives the protein CASSRALGGSDTQYF.

This clonotype was found many times. The V call is TRBV25-1, the J call TRBJ2-7; TRBD1 matches 7 bases. This CDR3 comprises 15 residues. Germline assignment: CDR1 MGHDK and CDR2 SYGVNS. V was pared by 2 bases and J by 0 bases, with 4 bases of the junction left unmatched. Here the CDR3 DNA reads TGTGCCAGCAGTGAAGGACAGGCGAGCTCCTACGAGCAGTACTTC. This codes for CASSEGQASSYEQYF.

In its sample, this clonotype was seen many times. The rearrangement joins TRBV20-1 to TRBJ2-1; TRBD2 is a possible D gene (5 bases). This CDR3 is built from 15 residues. Germline V CDR1 and CDR2: DFQATT, SNEGSKA (reference sequence). V was cut by 3 bases and J by 0 bases, with 12 bases left in between. CDR3 DNA sequence: TGCAGTGCTAGGAAGGCGGGTAGCTCCTACAATGAGCAGTTCTTC. This sequence encodes CSARKAGSSYNEQFF.

Regarding this clonotype: Being one base from a much bigger clone, this may be a read error. The chain is built from TRBV12-3 or TRBV12-4 and TRBJ1-2; D may be TRBD1 (5 bases). This CDR3 is built from 13 residues. V gave up 4 bases and J gave up 0 bases, with 6 bases separating them. The CDR3 nucleotides are TGTGCCAGCAGTTGGACATCTAACTATGGCTACACCTTC. Protein product: CASSWTSNYGYTF.